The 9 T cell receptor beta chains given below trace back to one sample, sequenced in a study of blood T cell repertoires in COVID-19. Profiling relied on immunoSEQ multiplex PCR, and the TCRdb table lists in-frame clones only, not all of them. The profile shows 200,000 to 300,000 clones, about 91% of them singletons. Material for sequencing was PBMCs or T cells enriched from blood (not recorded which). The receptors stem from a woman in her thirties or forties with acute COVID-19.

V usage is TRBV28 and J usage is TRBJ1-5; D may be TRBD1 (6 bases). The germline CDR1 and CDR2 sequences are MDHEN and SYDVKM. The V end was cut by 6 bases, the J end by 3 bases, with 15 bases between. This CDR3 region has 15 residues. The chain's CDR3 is CASSEPRGINQPQHF. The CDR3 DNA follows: TGTGCCAGCAGCGAACCAAGGGGGATCAATCAGCCCCAGCATTTT.

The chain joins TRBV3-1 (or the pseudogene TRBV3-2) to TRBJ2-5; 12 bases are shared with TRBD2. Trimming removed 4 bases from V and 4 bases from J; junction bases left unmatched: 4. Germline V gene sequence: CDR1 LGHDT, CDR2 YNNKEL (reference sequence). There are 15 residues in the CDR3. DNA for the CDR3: TGTGCCAGCAGCCCTTTACTAGCGGGAGGAGAGACCCAGTACTTC. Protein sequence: CASSPLLAGGETQYF.

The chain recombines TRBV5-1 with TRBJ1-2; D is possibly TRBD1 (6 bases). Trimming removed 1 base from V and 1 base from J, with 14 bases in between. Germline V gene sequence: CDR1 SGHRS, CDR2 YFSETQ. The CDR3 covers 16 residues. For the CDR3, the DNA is TGCGCCAGCAGCTTGCAAGGACAGAGTAATAACTATGGCTACACCTTC. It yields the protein CASSLQGQSNNYGYTF.

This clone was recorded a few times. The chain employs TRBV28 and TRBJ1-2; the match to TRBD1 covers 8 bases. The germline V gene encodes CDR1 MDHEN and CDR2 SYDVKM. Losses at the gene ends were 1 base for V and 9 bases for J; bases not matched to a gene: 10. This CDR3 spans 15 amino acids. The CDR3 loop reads CASSLLAGGLTRYTF. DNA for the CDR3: TGTGCCAGCAGTTTATTGGCAGGGGGCTTGACTCGCTACACCTTC.

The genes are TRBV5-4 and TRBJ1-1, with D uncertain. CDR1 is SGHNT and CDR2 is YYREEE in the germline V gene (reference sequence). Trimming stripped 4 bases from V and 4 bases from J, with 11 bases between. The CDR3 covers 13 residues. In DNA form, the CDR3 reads TGTGCCAGCAGCCATACAGAATTCACTGAAGCTTTCTTT. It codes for CASSHTEFTEAFF.

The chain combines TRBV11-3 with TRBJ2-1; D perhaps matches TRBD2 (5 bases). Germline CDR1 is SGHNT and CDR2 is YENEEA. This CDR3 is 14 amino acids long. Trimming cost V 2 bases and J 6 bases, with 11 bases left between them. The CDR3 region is CASSLSGRINEQFF. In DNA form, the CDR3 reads TGTGCCAGCAGCTTAAGCGGTCGAATCAATGAGCAGTTCTTC.

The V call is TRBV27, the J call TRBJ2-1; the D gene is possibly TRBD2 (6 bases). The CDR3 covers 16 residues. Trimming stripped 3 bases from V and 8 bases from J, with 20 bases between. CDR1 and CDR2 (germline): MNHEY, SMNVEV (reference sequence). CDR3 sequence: CASSLLASSGSHEQFF. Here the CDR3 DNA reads TGTGCCAGCAGTTTGCTAGCGAGTTCCGGATCTCATGAGCAGTTCTTC.

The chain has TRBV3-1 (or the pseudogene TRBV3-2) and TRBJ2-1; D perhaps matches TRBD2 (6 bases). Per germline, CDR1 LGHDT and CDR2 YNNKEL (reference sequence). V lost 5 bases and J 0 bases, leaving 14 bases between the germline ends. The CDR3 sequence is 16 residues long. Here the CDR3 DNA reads TGTGCCAGCAGCTCGATTGGAGGGAGCTCCTACAATGAGCAGTTCTTC. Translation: CASSSIGGSSYNEQFF.

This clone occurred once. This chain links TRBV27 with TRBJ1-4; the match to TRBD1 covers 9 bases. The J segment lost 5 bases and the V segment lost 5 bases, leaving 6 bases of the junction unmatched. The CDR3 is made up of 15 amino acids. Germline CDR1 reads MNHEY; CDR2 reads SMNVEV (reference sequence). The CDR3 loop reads CASSAPGQGNEKLFF. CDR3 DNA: TGTGCCAGCAGTGCGCCGGGACAGGGCAATGAAAAACTGTTTTTT.